The rows below give T cell receptor beta chains drawn from one sample of a study of T-cell reconstitution after alpha-beta-depleted transplantation in children. TCRdb independently ran MiXCR on the PCR reads; one entry per CDR3 protein. The sample holds about 580,000 distinct CDR3 sequences; about 23% are singletons and the top ten take about 14%. The sequencing here drew on PBMCs, mostly from graft donor cells, taken 360 days after TCRalphabeta/CD19-depleted stem cell transplant. The receptor source for this set is a boy in the first two years of life who had a stem cell transplant for acute myeloid leukemia, so the T cells may come from the graft donor. Each CDR3 is given with its conserved first and last residue. The D gene is left open where the match is weak. For some rows the clone size is stated as once, few or many, or as a class when expanded; others skip it.

cdr3_aa	cdr3_nt	d_call	clone_size	v_call	j_call
CASRGSYNEQFF	TGTGCCAGCAGGGGATCGTACAATGAGCAGTTCTTC	.	many	TRBV6-5	TRBJ2-1
CASSLATGSYEQYF	TGCGCCAGCAGCTTGGCCACAGGGTCCTACGAGCAGTACTTC	.	once	TRBV5-1	TRBJ2-7
CASSQQGAVNEQFF	TGCGCCAGCAGCCAACAGGGGGCGGTTAATGAGCAGTTCTTC	TRBD1	many	TRBV4-3	TRBJ2-1
CASSQDSVSSGALNTEAFF	TGCGCCAGCAGCCAAGATTCGGTCTCGAGTGGAGCCTTGAACACTGAAGCTTTCTTT	.	.	TRBV4-3	TRBJ1-1
CSARDTRRLNQPQHF	TGCAGTGCTAGAGATACCCGAAGGCTGAATCAGCCCCAGCATTTT	.	few	TRBV20-1	TRBJ1-5
CASSLGGLREGTQYF	TGTGCCAGCAGTTTAGGAGGCTTAAGAGAGGGGACCCAGTACTTC	.	.	TRBV12-3/TRBV12-4	TRBJ2-5
CASSGDLQGWGANVLTF	TGTGCCAGCAGTGGCGACCTACAGGGGTGGGGGGCCAACGTCCTGACTTTC	TRBD1	.	TRBV6-2/TRBV6-3	TRBJ2-6
CASSLGLAGTLETQYF	TGTGCCAGCAGTTTAGGTCTAGCGGGGACCCTAGAGACCCAGTACTTC	TRBD2	many	TRBV28	TRBJ2-5
CASSLAASYTEAFF	TGTGCCAGCAGTTTAGCTGCCAGTTACACTGAAGCTTTCTTT	.	.	TRBV27	TRBJ1-1
CASSTYYEETQYF	TGTGCCAGCAGCACCTATTATGAGGAGACCCAGTACTTC	.	.	TRBV5-4	TRBJ2-5
CASSRDRGTAFF	TGTGCCAGCAGCCGGGACAGGGGAACTGCTTTCTTT	TRBD1	few	TRBV5-6	TRBJ1-1
CASSFRQGRYNEQFF	TGTGCCAGCAGCTTCCGACAGGGTCGCTACAATGAGCAGTTCTTC	TRBD1	.	TRBV7-9	TRBJ2-1
CASSESTGVATEAFF	TGTGCCAGCAGTGAGTCGACAGGGGTTGCCACTGAAGCTTTCTTT	TRBD1	.	TRBV6-1	TRBJ1-1
CASSAPSTSNTEAFF	TGTGCCAGCAGTGCCCCCAGCACCTCGAACACTGAAGCTTTCTTT	.	few	TRBV12-3/TRBV12-4	TRBJ1-1
CSAVVFRKETQYF	TGCAGTGCTGTCGTGTTCAGAAAAGAGACCCAGTACTTC	.	few	TRBV20-1	TRBJ2-5
CASSLQGFGNTIYF	TGTGCCAGCAGTTTACAGGGATTTGGAAACACCATATATTTT	.	.	TRBV12-3/TRBV12-4	TRBJ1-3
CASSQPESLVDEQFF	TGTGCCAGCAGCCAACCGGAGAGCCTTGTGGATGAGCAGTTCTTC	.	.	TRBV7-9	TRBJ2-1